The 4 T cell receptor beta chains reported below all come from one sample, sequenced in a study of OX40 agonist ivuxolimab in advanced cancers. Method: immunoSEQ multiplex PCR; TCRdb's copy keeps in-frame clones and lacks some. The sample contains fewer than 55,000 clones, roughly 88% of which appear only once. Sequences were derived from CD4+ or CD8+ T cells sorted from blood, sampled in a trial of the OX40 agonist ivuxolimab. The receptors shown here come from an adult with an advanced solid tumor such as melanoma, head and neck, liver or kidney cancer.

The rearrangement joins TRBV4-2 to TRBJ1-2, with D maybe TRBD1 (5 bases). V was trimmed by 1 base and J by 7 bases, leaving 19 bases between them. Per germline, CDR1 LGHNA and CDR2 YNFKEQ. This CDR3 region has 16 residues. DNA for the CDR3: TGTGCCAGCAGCCAAGGGAAGCGGAGTCAGGGTGGTGGCTACACCTTC. This encodes CASSQGKRSQGGGYTF.

J is TRBJ2-3 and V is TRBV6-6; D is unclear. Germline V gene lookup returns CDR1 MNHNY and CDR2 SVGAGI (reference sequence). V was shortened by 2 bases and J by 2 bases, with 2 bases between the two germline ends. The CDR3 totals 12 residues. The CDR3 reads CASSYPTDTQYF. The CDR3 region has the DNA TGTGCCAGCAGTTACCCCACAGATACGCAGTATTTT.

The rearrangement uses TRBV2 and TRBJ1-6, with TRBD1 matching over 7 bases. The germline V gene has CDR1 SNHLY and CDR2 FYNNEI. The CDR3 is 15 amino acids. V lost 3 bases to trimming and J lost 9 bases; unmatched junction nucleotides: 8. CDR3: CASSEPTGQVSPLHF. DNA for the CDR3: TGTGCCAGCAGTGAGCCGACAGGGCAGGTTTCACCCCTCCACTTT.

This rearrangement joins TRBV12-5 to TRBJ2-5; 9 nucleotides match TRBD1. Germline V gives CDR1 LGHNT, CDR2 FRNRAP. After removal of 4 bases from V and 4 bases from J, the junction contained 7 bases not matched to a gene. The CDR3 length is 15 residues. The CDR3 DNA reads as TGTGCTAGTGGTTCCCCGTCGGACAGGGGAGAGACCCAGTACTTC. Protein product: CASGSPSDRGETQYF.